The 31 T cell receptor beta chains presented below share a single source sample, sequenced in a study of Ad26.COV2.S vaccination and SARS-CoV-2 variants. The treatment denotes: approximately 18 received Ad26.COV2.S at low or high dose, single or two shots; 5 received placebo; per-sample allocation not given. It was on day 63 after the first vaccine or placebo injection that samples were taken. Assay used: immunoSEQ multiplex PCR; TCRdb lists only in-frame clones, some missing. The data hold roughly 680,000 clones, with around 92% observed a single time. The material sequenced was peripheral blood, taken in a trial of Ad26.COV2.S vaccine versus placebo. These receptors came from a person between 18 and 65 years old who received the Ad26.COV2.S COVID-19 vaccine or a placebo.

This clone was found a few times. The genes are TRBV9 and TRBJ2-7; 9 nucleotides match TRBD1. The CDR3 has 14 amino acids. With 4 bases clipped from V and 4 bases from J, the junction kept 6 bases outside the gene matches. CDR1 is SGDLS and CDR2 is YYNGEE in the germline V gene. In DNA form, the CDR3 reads TGTGCCAGCAGCCCTTCGGGACAGGGATACGAGCAGTACTTC. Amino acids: CASSPSGQGYEQYF.

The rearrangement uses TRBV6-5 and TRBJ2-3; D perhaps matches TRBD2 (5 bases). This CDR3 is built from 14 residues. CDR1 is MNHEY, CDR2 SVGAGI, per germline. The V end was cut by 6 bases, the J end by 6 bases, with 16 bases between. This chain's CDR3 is CASRWTGQRDTQYF. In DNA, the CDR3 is TGTGCCAGCAGATGGACTGGGCAGCGGGATACGCAGTATTTT.

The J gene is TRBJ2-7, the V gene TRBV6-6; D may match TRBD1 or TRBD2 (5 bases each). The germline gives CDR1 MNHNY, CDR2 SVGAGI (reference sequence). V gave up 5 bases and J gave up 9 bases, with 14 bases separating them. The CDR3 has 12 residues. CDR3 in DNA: TGTGCCAGCAGTGCCAGACAGAGGGGGCAGTACTTC. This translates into CASSARQRGQYF.

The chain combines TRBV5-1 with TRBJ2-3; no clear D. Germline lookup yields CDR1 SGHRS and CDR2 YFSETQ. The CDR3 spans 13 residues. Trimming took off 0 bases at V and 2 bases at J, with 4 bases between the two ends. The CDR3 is CASSLDHTDTQYF. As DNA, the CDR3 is TGCGCCAGCAGCTTGGACCACACAGATACGCAGTATTTT.

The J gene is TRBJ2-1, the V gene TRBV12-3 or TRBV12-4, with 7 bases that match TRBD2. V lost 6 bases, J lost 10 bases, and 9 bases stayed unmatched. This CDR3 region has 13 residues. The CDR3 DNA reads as TGTGCCAGCAGACAGTCGACTAGCCCCGAGCAGTTCTTC. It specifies CASRQSTSPEQFF.

The CDR3 protein is CAWSRNLQGSGELFF. The CDR3 coding sequence is TGTGCCTGGAGCCGCAACCTTCAGGGGTCCGGGGAGCTGTTTTTT. The chain links TRBV30 to TRBJ2-2; D is possibly TRBD1 (6 bases). This CDR3 has 15 amino acids. V lost 3 bases and J lost 6, with 17 bases in between. Germline loops: CDR1 GTSNPN, CDR2 SVGIG (reference sequence).

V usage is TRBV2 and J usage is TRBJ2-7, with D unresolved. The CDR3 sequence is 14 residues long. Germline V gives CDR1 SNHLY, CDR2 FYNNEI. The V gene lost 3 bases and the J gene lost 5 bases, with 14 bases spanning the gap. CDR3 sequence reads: CASSDLRLKDEQYF. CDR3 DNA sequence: TGTGCCAGCAGTGATCTGAGGTTGAAAGACGAGCAGTACTTC. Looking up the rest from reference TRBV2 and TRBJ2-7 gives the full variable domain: EPEVTQTPSHQVTQMGQEVILRCVPISNHLYFYWYRQILGQKVEFLVSFYNNEISEKSEIFDDQFSVERPDGSNFTLKIRSTKLEDSAMYFCASSDLRLKDEQYFGPGTRLTVT.

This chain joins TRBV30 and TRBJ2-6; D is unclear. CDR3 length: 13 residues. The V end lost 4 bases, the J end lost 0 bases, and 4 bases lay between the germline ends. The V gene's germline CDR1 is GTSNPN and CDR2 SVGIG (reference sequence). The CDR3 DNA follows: TGTGCCTGGAAGTTCTCTGGGGCCAACGTCCTGACTTTC. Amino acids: CAWKFSGANVLTF.

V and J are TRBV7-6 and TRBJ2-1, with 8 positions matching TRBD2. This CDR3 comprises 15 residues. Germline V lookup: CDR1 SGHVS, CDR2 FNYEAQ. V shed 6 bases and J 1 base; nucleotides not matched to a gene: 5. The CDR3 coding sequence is TGTGCCAGCAGTCTTAGCGGGGAATCCTACAATGAGCAGTTCTTC. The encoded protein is CASSLSGESYNEQFF.

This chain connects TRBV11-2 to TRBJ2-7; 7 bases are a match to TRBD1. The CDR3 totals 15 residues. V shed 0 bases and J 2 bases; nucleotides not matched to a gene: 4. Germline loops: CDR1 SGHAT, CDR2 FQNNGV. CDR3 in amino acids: CASSLDPQGAYEQYF. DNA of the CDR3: TGTGCCAGCAGCTTAGATCCCCAGGGGGCCTACGAGCAGTACTTC. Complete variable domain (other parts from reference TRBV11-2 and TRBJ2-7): EAGVAQSPRYKIIEKRQSVAFWCNPISGHATLYWYQQILGQGPKLLIQFQNNGVVDDSQLPKDRFSAERLKGVDSTLKIQPAKLEDSAVYLCASSLDPQGAYEQYFGPGTRLTVT.

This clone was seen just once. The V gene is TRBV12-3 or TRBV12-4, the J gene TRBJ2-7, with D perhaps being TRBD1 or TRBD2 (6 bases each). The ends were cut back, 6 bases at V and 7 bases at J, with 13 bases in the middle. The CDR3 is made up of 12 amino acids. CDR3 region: CASRGGGLEQYF. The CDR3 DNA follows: TGTGCCAGCAGAGGTGGGGGGCTGGAGCAGTACTTC.

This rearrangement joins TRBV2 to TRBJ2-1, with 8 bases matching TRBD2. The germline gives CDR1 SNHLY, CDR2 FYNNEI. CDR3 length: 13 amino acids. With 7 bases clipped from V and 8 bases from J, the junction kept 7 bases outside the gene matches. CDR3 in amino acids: CASKVGLDHEQFF. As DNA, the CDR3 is TGTGCCAGCAAGGTGGGACTAGACCATGAGCAGTTCTTC. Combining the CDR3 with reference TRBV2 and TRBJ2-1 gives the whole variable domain EPEVTQTPSHQVTQMGQEVILRCVPISNHLYFYWYRQILGQKVEFLVSFYNNEISEKSEIFDDQFSVERPDGSNFTLKIRSTKLEDSAMYFCASKVGLDHEQFFGPGTRLTVL.

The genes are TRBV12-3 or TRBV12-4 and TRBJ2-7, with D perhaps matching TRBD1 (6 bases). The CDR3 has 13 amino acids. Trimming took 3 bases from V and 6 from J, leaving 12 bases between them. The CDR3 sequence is CASSFGRGIEQYF. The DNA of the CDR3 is TGTGCCAGCAGTTTTGGCAGGGGCATCGAGCAGTACTTC.

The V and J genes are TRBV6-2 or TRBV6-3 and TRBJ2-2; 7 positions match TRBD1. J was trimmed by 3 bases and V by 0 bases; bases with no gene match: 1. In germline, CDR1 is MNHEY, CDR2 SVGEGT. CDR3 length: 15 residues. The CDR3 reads CASSYSDRDTGELFF. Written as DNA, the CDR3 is TGTGCCAGCAGTTACTCTGACAGGGACACCGGGGAGCTGTTTTTT.

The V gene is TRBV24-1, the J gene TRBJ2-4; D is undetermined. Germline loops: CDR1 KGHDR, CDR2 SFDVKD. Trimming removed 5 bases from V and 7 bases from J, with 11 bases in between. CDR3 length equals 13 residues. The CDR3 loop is CATSGTLSNIQYF. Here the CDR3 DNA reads TGTGCCACCAGTGGAACTCTGAGTAACATTCAGTACTTC.

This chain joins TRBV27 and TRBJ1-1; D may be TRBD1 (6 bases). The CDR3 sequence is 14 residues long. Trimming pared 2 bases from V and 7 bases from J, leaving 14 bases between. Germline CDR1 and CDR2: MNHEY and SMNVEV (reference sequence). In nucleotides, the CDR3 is TGTGCCAGCAGTTTAAGGGGGGCGATGGGTGAAGCTTTCTTT. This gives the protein CASSLRGAMGEAFF.

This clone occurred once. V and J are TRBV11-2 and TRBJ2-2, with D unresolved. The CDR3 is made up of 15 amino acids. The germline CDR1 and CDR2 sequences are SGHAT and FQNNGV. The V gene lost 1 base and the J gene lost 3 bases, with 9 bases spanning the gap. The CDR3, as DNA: TGTGCCAGCAGCTTAGTGGGGTTTGACACCGGGGAGCTGTTTTTT. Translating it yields CASSLVGFDTGELFF.

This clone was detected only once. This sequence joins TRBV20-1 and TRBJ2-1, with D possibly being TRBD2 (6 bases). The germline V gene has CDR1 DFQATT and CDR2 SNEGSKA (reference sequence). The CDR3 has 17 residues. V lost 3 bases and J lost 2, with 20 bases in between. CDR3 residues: CSASFFGGEWTYNEQFF. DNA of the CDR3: TGCAGTGCTAGTTTTTTCGGCGGGGAGTGGACCTACAATGAGCAGTTCTTC.

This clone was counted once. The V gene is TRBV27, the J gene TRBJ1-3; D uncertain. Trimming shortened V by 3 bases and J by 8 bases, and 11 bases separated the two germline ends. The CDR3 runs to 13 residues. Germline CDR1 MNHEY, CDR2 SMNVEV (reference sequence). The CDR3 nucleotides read TGTGCCAGCAGTTTTCTCTCTGGCGACACCATATATTTT. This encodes CASSFLSGDTIYF.

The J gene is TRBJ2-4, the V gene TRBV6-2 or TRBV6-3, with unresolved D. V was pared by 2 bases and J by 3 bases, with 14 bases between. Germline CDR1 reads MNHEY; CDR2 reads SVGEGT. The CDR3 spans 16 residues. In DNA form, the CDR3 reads TGTGCCAGCAGTTACCGTTCACTCGGAGTCAAAAACATTCAGTACTTC. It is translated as CASSYRSLGVKNIQYF.

CDR3 coding DNA: TGCAGCGTACATAGCGGGGCCAACACCGGGGAGCTGTTTTTT. It codes for CSVHSGANTGELFF. The rearrangement links TRBV29-1 to TRBJ2-2, with 8 bases lining up with TRBD2. Losses at the gene ends were 6 bases for V and 2 bases for J; bases not matched to a gene: 5. The CDR3 is 14 amino acids. The germline CDR1 and CDR2 sequences are SQVTM and ANQGSEA.

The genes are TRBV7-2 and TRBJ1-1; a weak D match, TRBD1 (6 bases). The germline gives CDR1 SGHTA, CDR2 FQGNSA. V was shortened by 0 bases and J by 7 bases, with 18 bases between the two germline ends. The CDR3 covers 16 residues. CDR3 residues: CASSLALGARSSEAFF. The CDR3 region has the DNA TGTGCCAGCAGCTTAGCACTGGGGGCGAGGTCGAGTGAAGCTTTCTTT.

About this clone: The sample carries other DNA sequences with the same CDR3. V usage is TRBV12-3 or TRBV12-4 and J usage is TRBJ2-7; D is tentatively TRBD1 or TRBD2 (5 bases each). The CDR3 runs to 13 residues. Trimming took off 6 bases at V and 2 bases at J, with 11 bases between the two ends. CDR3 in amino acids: CASSLRGTYEQYF. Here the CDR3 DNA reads TGTGCCAGCAGCCTGAGGGGTACCTACGAGCAGTACTTC.

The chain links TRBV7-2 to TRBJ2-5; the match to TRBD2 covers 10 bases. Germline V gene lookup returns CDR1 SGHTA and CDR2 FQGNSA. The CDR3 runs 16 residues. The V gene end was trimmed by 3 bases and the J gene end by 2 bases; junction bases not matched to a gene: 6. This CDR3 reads CASSFRGTSAQETQYF. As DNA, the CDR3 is TGTGCCAGCAGCTTCCGCGGGACTAGCGCTCAAGAGACCCAGTACTTC.

The CDR3, as DNA: TGTGCTAGTGGTTTGGAAACAAAGTACGAGCAGTACTTC. This sequence encodes CASGLETKYEQYF. This chain links TRBV12-5 with TRBJ2-7, with no clear D. Trimming shortened V by 1 base and J by 4 bases, and 8 bases separated the two germline ends. There are 13 residues in the CDR3. Per germline, CDR1 LGHNT and CDR2 FRNRAP.

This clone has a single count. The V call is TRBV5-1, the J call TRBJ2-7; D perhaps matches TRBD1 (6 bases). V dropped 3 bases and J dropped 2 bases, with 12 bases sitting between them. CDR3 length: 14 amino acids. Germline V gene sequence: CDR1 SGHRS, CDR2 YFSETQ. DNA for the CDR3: TGCGCCAGCAGCTCAGGGGATGCCCCCTACGAGCAGTACTTC. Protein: CASSSGDAPYEQYF.

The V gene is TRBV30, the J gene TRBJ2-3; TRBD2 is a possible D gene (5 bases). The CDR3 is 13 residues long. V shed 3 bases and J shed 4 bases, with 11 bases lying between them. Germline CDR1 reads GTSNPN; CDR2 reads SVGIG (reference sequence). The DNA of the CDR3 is TGTGCCTGGAGGCTAGCCGGGGCAGATACGCAGTATTTT. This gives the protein CAWRLAGADTQYF.

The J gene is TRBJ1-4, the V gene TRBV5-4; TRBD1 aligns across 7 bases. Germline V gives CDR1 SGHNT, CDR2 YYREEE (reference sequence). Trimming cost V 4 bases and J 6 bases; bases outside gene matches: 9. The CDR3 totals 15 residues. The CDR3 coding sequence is TGTGCCAGCAGCCCGGACGACAGGGTAGATGAAAAACTGTTTTTT. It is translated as CASSPDDRVDEKLFF.

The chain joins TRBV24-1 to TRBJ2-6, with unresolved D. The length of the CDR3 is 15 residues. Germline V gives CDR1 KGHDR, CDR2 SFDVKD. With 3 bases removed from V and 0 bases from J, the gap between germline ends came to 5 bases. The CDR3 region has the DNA TGTGCCACCAGTGATACCCGCTCTGGGGCCAACGTCCTGACTTTC. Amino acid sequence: CATSDTRSGANVLTF.

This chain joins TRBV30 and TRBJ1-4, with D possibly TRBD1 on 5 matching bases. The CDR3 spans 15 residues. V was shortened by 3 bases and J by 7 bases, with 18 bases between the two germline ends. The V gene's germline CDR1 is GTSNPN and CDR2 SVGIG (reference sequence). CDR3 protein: CAWRVSGQKFEKLFF. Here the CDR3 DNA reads TGTGCCTGGAGAGTGTCCGGACAAAAATTTGAAAAACTGTTTTTT.

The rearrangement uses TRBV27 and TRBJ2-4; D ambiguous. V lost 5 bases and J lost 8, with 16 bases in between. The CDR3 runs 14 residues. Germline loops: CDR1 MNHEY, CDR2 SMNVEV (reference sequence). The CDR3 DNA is TGTGCCAGCAGTCCCAGGACGGAAAGGGACATTCAGTACTTC. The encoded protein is CASSPRTERDIQYF.